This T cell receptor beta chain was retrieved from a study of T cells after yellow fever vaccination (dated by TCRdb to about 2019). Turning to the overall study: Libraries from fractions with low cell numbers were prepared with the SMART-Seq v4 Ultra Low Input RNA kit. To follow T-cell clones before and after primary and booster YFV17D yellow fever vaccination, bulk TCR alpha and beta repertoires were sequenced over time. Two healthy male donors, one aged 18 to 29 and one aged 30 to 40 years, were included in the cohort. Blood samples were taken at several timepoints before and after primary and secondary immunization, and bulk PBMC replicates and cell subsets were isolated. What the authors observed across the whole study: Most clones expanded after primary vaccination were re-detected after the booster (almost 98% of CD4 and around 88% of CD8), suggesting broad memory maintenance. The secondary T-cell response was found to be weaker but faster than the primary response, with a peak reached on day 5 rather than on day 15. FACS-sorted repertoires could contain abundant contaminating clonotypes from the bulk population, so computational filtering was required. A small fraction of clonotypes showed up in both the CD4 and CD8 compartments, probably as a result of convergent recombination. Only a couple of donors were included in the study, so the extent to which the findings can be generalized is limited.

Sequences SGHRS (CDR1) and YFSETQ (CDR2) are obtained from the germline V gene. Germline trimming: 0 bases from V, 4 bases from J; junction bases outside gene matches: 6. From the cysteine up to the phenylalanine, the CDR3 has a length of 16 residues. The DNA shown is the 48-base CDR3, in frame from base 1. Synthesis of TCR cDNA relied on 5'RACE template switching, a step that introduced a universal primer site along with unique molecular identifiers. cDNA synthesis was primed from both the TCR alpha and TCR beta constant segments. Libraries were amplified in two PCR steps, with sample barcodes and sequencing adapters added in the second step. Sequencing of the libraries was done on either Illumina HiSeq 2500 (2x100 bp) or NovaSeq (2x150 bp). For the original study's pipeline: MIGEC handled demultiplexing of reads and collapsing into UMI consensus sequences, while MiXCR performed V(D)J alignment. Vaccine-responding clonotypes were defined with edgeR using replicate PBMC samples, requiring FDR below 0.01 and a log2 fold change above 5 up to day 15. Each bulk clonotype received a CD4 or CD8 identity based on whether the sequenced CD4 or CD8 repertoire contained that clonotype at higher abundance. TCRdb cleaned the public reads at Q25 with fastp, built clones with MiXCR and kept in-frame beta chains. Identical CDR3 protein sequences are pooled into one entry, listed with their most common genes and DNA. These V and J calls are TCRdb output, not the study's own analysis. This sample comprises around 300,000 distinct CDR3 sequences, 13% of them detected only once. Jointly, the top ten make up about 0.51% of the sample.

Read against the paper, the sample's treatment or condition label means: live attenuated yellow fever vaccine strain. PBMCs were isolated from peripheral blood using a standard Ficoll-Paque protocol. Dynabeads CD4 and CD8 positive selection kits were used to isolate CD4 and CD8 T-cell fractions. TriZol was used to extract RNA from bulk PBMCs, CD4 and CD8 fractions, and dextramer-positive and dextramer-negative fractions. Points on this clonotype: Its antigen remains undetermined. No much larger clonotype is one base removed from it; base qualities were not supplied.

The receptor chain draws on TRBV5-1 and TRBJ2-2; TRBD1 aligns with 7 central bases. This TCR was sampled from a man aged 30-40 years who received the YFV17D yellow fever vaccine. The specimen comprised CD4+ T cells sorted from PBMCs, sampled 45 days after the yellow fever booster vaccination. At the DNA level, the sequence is TGCGCCAGCAGCTTGGTAGGGGGCCGTGGCACCGGGGAGCTGTTTTTT. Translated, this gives CASSLVGGRGTGELFF.